The 19 T cell receptor beta chains below come from one sample, sequenced in a study of multiple sclerosis patients with progressive multifocal leukoencephalopathy (dated by TCRdb to the late 2010s). The time point label for this specimen denotes: five to six months of natalizumab therapy. Interpreted using the paper, the treatment or condition label stands for: on natalizumab therapy at sampling. Libraries were constructed by the immunoSEQ multiplex PCR assay. Here the immuneACCESS table is served through TCRdb, limited to in-frame sequences with V and J called. Missing clones are a known gap in these copies; in checked studies unresolved V genes cover under half, and the rest lacks a known reason. The sample includes tens of thousands of clones, with roughly 89% observed a single time. The top ten clonotypes cover roughly 1.6% of the sample. The sample consisted of PBMCs, taken from a patient treated with natalizumab. The receptors were sampled from a human donor with multiple sclerosis.

The V call is TRBV4-2, the J call TRBJ1-1; D is unclear. Germline CDR1 reads LGHNA; CDR2 reads YNFKEQ. V was cut by 3 bases and J by 3 bases, with 8 bases left in between. CDR3 length: 13 amino acids. The CDR3 loop reads CASSQRLDTEAFF. CDR3 bases: TGTGCCAGCAGCCAGCGATTGGACACTGAAGCTTTCTTT.

The rearrangement joins TRBV7-9 to TRBJ1-2; 7 nucleotides match TRBD1. The junction had 9 bases not matched to a gene; V was cut back by 2 bases and J by 0 bases. The CDR3 has 17 amino acids. The germline gives CDR1 SEHNR, CDR2 FQNEAQ (reference sequence). CDR3 protein: CASSLNSGTEANYGYTF. The CDR3 nucleotides are TGTGCCAGCAGCTTAAATTCCGGGACAGAGGCTAACTATGGCTACACCTTC. The whole variable domain, filled in from reference TRBV7-9 and TRBJ1-2, reads DTGVSQNPRHKITKRGQNVTFRCDPISEHNRLYWYRQTLGQGPEFLTYFQNEAQLEKSRLLSDRFSAERPKGSFSTLEIQRTEQGDSAMYLCASSLNSGTEANYGYTFGSGTRLTVV.

The J gene is TRBJ1-1, the V gene TRBV7-9; unclear D gene. The germline gives CDR1 SEHNR, CDR2 FQNEAQ (reference sequence). The CDR3 sequence is 14 residues long. V was trimmed by 1 base and J by 1 base, leaving 7 bases between them. The CDR3 sequence: CASSLESTNTEAFF. CDR3 DNA: TGTGCCAGCAGCTTAGAGTCTACGAACACTGAAGCTTTCTTT.

The chain uses TRBV6-5 and TRBJ1-1, with no clear D. The CDR3 loop spans 13 amino acids. V shed 6 bases and J shed 4 bases, with 12 bases lying between them. The germline CDR1 and CDR2 sequences are MNHEY and SVGAGI. The CDR3 DNA sequence: TGTGCCAGCAGCCGCTACGCGCGCACTGAAGCTTTCTTT. This translates into CASSRYARTEAFF.

The gene calls are TRBV30 and TRBJ2-3, with TRBD1 matching over 8 bases. The junction had 6 bases not matched to a gene; V was cut back by 0 bases and J by 4 bases. CDR1 is GTSNPN and CDR2 is SVGIG in the germline V gene (reference sequence). This CDR3 region has 15 residues. The DNA of the CDR3 is TGTGCCTGGAGTGTCTGGACAGGGTCCGCAGATACGCAGTATTTT. Translating it yields CAWSVWTGSADTQYF.

Remarks on this clone: The junction departs from germline at one end; a sequencing error may be responsible. The V and J genes are TRBV19 and TRBJ1-5; no definite D call. CDR1 and CDR2 (germline): LNHDA, SQIVND (reference sequence). The CDR3 length is 13 residues. Here the CDR3 DNA reads TGTACCAGTAGTATTAATAGCAATCAGCCCCAGCATTTT. As protein: CTSSINSNQPQHF. Supplemented by reference TRBV19 and TRBJ1-5, the full variable domain reads DGGITQSPKYLFRKEGQNVTLSCEQNLNHDAMYWYRQDPGQGLRLIYYSQIVNDFQKGDIAEGYSVSREKKESFPLTVTSAQKNPTAFYLCTSSINSNQPQHFGDGTRLSIL.

V and J are TRBV9 and TRBJ1-2, with 8 positions matching TRBD1. Germline V gene data show CDR1 as SGDLS and CDR2 as YYNGEE. There are 16 residues in the CDR3. The V segment lost 4 bases and the J segment 7 bases; nucleotides outside the gene matches: 15. The DNA for the CDR3 is TGTGCCAGCAGCTCACGTGGGGCAGGGGGCGCGTCTGGCTACACCTTC. Translation: CASSSRGAGGASGYTF.

The gene calls are TRBV30 and TRBJ2-1; D possibly uses TRBD1 or TRBD2 (5 bases each). Germline V CDR1 and CDR2: GTSNPN, SVGIG (reference sequence). CDR3 length equals 15 residues. Trimming took off 5 bases at V and 0 bases at J, with 14 bases between the two ends. This CDR3 reads CAWLPGPRSYNEQFF. The CDR3, as DNA: TGTGCCTGGCTCCCGGGACCCCGCTCCTACAATGAGCAGTTCTTC.

This sequence joins TRBV7-7 and TRBJ2-6; unclear D gene. CDR1 is SSHAT, CDR2 FNYEAQ, per germline (reference sequence). The CDR3 length is 16 residues. The chain's CDR3 is CATPTLLSAGANVLTF. DNA for the CDR3: TGTGCTACCCCAACCCTCCTAAGCGCTGGGGCCAACGTCCTGACTTTC.

The V and J genes are TRBV5-1 and TRBJ2-3; perhaps TRBD1 as D (6 bases). V lost 4 bases and J 5 bases, leaving 14 bases between the germline ends. Germline CDR1 reads SGHRS; CDR2 reads YFSETQ. CDR3 length: 14 residues. CDR3 DNA sequence: TGCGCCAGCAGCGAACCCCGGACAGTAGATACGCAGTATTTT. This codes for CASSEPRTVDTQYF.

Points on this clone: One junction end does not reproduce the germline sequence, and a read error may be involved. The chain joins TRBV28 to TRBJ2-3; possible D gene TRBD1, 6 bases. The CDR3 is 11 residues long. CDR1 is MDHEN, CDR2 SYDVKM, per germline. CDR3 nucleotides: TGTGCCAGCAGCAGGGGCGATACGCGGTATTTT. Translating it yields CASSRGDTRYF.

This clone came up once. The gene calls are TRBV9 and TRBJ1-3; 10 bases fit TRBD1. V dropped 4 bases and J dropped 6; count of bases not matched to a gene: 4. The CDR3 has 14 residues. Germline-derived CDR1 and CDR2 are SGDLS and YYNGEE. The CDR3 sequence is CASSLGQGENTIYF. The CDR3, as DNA: TGTGCCAGCAGCCTTGGACAGGGGGAAAACACCATATATTTT.

The chain carries TRBV19 and TRBJ2-7; D might be TRBD2 (6 bases). V lost 3 bases and J lost 0, with 15 bases in between. The CDR3 has 16 residues. Germline CDR1 LNHDA, CDR2 SQIVND (reference sequence). CDR3 bases: TGTGCCAGTAGTATCGGAGGGCGGCAAAGCTCCTACGAGCAGTACTTC. It specifies CASSIGGRQSSYEQYF.

This chain links TRBV6-5 with TRBJ2-6; D gene ambiguous. The CDR3 has 12 residues. V dropped 6 bases and J dropped 4 bases, with 4 bases sitting between them. The germline CDR1 and CDR2 sequences are MNHEY and SVGAGI. For the CDR3, the DNA is TGTGCCAGCAGGGTGGGGGCCAACGTCCTGACTTTC. It encodes CASRVGANVLTF.

This chain connects TRBV6-4 to TRBJ2-7; TRBD2 agrees at 7 bases. Trimming took 8 bases from V and 4 from J; bases not matched to a gene: 8. There are 13 residues in the CDR3. Germline V gene lookup returns CDR1 MRHNA and CDR2 SNTAGT. The CDR3 here is CASSLAEGYEQYF. The CDR3, as DNA: TGTGCCAGCTCCCTAGCGGAGGGGTACGAGCAGTACTTC.

This clone turned up a few times. The rearrangement uses TRBV6-6 and TRBJ2-7, with D tentatively TRBD1 (6 bases). The CDR3 covers 16 residues. The germline gives CDR1 MNHNY, CDR2 SVGAGI (reference sequence). V was cut by 2 bases and J by 2 bases, with 16 bases left in between. CDR3 loop: CASSYQQGNLAYEQYF. CDR3 nucleotides: TGTGCCAGCAGTTACCAACAGGGAAATCTGGCCTACGAGCAGTACTTC.

The V gene is TRBV5-6, the J gene TRBJ2-1; TRBD2 agrees at 13 bases. Trimming removed 0 bases from V and 7 bases from J; junction bases left unmatched: 13. The CDR3 has 19 amino acids. Germline loops: CDR1 SGHDT, CDR2 YYEEEE. CDR3 amino acids: CASSLEGQRTSGSLNEQFF. Written as DNA, the CDR3 is TGTGCCAGCAGCTTGGAAGGACAGAGGACTAGCGGGAGCCTGAATGAGCAGTTCTTC.

The chain uses TRBV12-5 and TRBJ2-7, with a possible D match to TRBD2 (6 bases). V gave up 1 base and J gave up 6 bases, with 13 bases separating them. CDR1 LGHNT and CDR2 FRNRAP come from the germline V gene. The CDR3 has 14 amino acids. The CDR3 DNA is TGTGCTAGTGGTTTGGATGCCGGGGGAAGCGAGCAGTACTTC. This encodes CASGLDAGGSEQYF.

V is TRBV19 and J is TRBJ2-7; no firm D call. From germline, CDR1 is LNHDA and CDR2 SQIVND (reference sequence). Trimming stripped 10 bases from V and 0 bases from J, with 19 bases between. The CDR3 runs 15 residues. The CDR3, as DNA: TGTGCCAATAGCCTCGGTTTTACGAGCTCCTACGAGCAGTACTTC. This translates into CANSLGFTSSYEQYF.